This T cell receptor beta chain was observed in a study of shared clonotypes between healthy human individuals. The CDR3 totals 19 residues. Germline V gives CDR1 LNHDA, CDR2 SQIVND (reference sequence). The junction had 7 bases not matched to a gene; V was cut back by 0 bases and J by 0 bases. Profiling relied on immunoSEQ multiplex PCR, and the TCRdb table lists in-frame clones only, not all of them. The table lists roughly 2.1 million clones, approximately 94% of them singletons. The naive CD8 subset, CD45RO-negative cells positively selected for CCR7, excluded terminally differentiated effector memory CD45RA+ cells.

The clonotype originates from a man aged 18-30 years in good health. Some clones in this sample may be carry-over from other donors' samples. The specimen was naive CD8+ T cells from PBMCs. V usage is TRBV19 and J usage is TRBJ2-6, with 8 nucleotides matching TRBD1. Here the CDR3 reads CASSIEWGQVNSGANVLTF. The CDR3 nucleotides are TGTGCCAGTAGTATAGAGTGGGGACAGGTAAACTCTGGGGCCAACGTCCTGACTTTC.